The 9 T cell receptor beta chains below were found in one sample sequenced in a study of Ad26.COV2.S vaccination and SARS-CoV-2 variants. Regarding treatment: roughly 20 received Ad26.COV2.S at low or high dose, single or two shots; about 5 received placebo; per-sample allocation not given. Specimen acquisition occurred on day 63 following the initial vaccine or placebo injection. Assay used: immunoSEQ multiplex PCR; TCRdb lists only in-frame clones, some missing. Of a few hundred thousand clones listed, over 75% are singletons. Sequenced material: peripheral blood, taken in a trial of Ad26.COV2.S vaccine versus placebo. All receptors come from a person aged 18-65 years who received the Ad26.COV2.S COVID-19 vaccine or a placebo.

The chain's CDR3 is CASSPTFNSANTYEQYF. As DNA, the CDR3 is TGCGCCAGCAGCCCAACATTCAACTCGGCGAATACCTACGAGCAGTACTTC. V is TRBV4-1 and J is TRBJ2-7; no reliable D call. The CDR3 runs 17 residues. V shed 4 bases and J shed 2 bases, with 21 bases lying between them. CDR1 MGHRA and CDR2 YSYEKL come from the germline V gene.

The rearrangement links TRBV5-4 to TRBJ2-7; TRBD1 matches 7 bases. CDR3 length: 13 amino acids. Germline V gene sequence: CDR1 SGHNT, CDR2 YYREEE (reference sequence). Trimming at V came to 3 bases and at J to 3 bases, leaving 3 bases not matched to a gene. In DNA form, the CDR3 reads TGTGCCAGCAGCTCTGACAGGGACTACGAGCAGTACTTC. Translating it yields CASSSDRDYEQYF. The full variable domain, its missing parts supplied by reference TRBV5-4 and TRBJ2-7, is ETGVTQSPTHLIKTRGQQVTLRCSSQSGHNTVSWYQQALGQGPQFIFQYYREEENGRGNFPPRFSGLQFPNYSSELNVNALELDDSALYLCASSSDRDYEQYFGPGTRLTVT.

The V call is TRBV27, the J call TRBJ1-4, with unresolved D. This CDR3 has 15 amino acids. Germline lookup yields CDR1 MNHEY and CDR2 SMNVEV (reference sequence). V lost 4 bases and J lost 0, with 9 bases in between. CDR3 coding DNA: TGTGCCAGCAGTTCCAGACCAGCAACTAATGAAAAACTGTTTTTT. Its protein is CASSSRPATNEKLFF. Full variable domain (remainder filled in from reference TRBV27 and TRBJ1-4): EAQVTQNPRYLITVTGKKLTVTCSQNMNHEYMSWYRQDPGLGLRQIYYSMNVEVTDKGDVPEGYKVSRKEKRNFPLILESPSPNQTSLYFCASSSRPATNEKLFFGSGTQLSVL.

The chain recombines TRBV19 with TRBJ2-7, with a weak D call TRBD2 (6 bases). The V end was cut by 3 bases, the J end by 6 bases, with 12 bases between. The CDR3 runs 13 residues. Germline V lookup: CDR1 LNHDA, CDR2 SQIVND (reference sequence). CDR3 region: CASSIVMGGEQYF. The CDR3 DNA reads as TGTGCCAGTAGTATCGTGATGGGAGGCGAGCAGTACTTC.

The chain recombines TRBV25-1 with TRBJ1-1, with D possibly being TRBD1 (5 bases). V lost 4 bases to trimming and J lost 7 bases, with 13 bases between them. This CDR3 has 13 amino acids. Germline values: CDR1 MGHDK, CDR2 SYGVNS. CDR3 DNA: TGTGCCAGCAGTGGACCCGGGACGGTTGAAGCTTTCTTT. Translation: CASSGPGTVEAFF.

CDR3 DNA: TGTGCCAGCAGATACCAGAGGGGGGGGGCCCATGAGCAGTTCTTC. This sequence encodes CASRYQRGGAHEQFF. The chain uses TRBV6-2 or TRBV6-3 and TRBJ2-1; possible D gene TRBD2, 7 bases. The V end was cut by 6 bases, the J end by 8 bases, with 20 bases between. The germline V gene has CDR1 MNHEY and CDR2 SVGEGT. This CDR3 spans 15 amino acids.

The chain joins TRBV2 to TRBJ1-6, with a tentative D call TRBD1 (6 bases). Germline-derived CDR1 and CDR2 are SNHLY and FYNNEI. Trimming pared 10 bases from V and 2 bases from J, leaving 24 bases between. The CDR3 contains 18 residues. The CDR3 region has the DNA TGTGCCACGTACAGGGACCAGCCAGACAAGACCTATAATTCACCCCTCCACTTT. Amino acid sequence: CATYRDQPDKTYNSPLHF.

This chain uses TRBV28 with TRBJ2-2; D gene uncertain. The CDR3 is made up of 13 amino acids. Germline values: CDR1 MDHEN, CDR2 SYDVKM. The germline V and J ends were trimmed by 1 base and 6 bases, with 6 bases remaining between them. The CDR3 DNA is TGTGCCAGCAGTTTATTCGTTGCCGGGGAGCTGTTTTTT. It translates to CASSLFVAGELFF.

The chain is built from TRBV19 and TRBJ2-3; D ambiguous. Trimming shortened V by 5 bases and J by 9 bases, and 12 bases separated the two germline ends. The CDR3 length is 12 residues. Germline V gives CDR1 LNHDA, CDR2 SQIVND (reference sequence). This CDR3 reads CASSSIPPTQYF. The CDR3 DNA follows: TGTGCCAGTAGTTCAATACCCCCGACGCAGTATTTT. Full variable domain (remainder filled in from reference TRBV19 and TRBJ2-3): DGGITQSPKYLFRKEGQNVTLSCEQNLNHDAMYWYRQDPGQGLRLIYYSQIVNDFQKGDIAEGYSVSREKKESFPLTVTSAQKNPTAFYLCASSSIPPTQYFGPGTRLTVL.